This entry lists 27 T cell receptor beta chains sequenced from one sample in a study of T-cell memory formation after mild COVID-19. Via MiXCR, TCRdb re-called the 5' RACE reads, giving one row per CDR3 protein. The data contain 500,000 to 600,000 distinct CDR3 sequences, roughly 18% of them singletons. Material: PBMCs or a T cell subset sorted from them (not recorded which). The receptor source for this set is an adult woman who had mild COVID-19 (a few samples of this study predate the infection). Cell type and time point are not known.

This clonotype was observed a handful of times. The rearrangement joins TRBV21-1 to TRBJ2-7; the table's D call TRBD1 went unverified against the DNA. TRBV21-1 is labeled a pseudogene. This CDR3 has 13 residues. In DNA form, the CDR3 reads TGTGCCAGCAGCAAAGGGACAGACTACGAGCAGTACTTC. It yields the protein CASSKGTDYEQYF.

The CDR3 loop reads CASSEGLDTEAFF. CDR3 DNA: TGTGCCAGCAGTGAAGGGCTGGACACTGAAGCTTTCTTT. J is TRBJ1-1 and V is TRBV6-1, with no clear D. CDR3 length: 13 residues. Germline CDR1 reads MNHNS; CDR2 reads SASEGT. The V and J ends lost 1 base and 3 bases respectively, with 6 bases between them.

This clonotype came up a few times. The rearrangement links TRBV2 to TRBJ1-5; D is unclear. The germline V and J ends were trimmed by 3 bases and 0 bases, with 6 bases remaining between them. CDR3 size: 14 residues. The V gene's germline CDR1 is SNHLY and CDR2 FYNNEI. The CDR3 DNA follows: TGTGCCAGCAGTGACAATTATAGCAATCAGCCCCAGCATTTT. This translates into CASSDNYSNQPQHF.

The DNA for the CDR3 is TGTGCCAGCAGCTCCGGGACTAGCGGGGGGGAGGAGACCCAGTACTTC. The encoded protein is CASSSGTSGGEETQYF. The J gene is TRBJ2-5, the V gene TRBV5-4; TRBD2 matches at 16 bases. This CDR3 region has 16 residues. Trimming at V came to 3 bases and at J to 5 bases, leaving 4 bases not matched to a gene. The germline V gene encodes CDR1 SGHNT and CDR2 YYREEE (reference sequence).

The chain has TRBV12-3 or TRBV12-4 and TRBJ2-7; 7 bases are shared with TRBD2. This CDR3 has 13 residues. V lost 6 bases to trimming and J lost 6 bases; unmatched junction nucleotides: 8. CDR3 loop: CASRGRGTIEQYF. CDR3 DNA sequence: TGTGCCAGCAGGGGCCGAGGGACTATCGAGCAGTACTTC.

This clonotype occurred once. The CDR3 region is CASSVGTGGGYTF. CDR3 nucleotides: TGTGCCAGCAGCGTAGGGACAGGGGGTGGCTACACCTTC. The chain employs TRBV9 and TRBJ1-2; 10 bases match TRBD1. Germline V CDR1 and CDR2: SGDLS, YYNGEE. V lost 0 bases to trimming and J lost 7 bases; unmatched junction nucleotides: 0. CDR3 length equals 13 residues.

This clonotype showed up just a few times. The chain uses TRBV11-2 and TRBJ2-1, with 8 nucleotides matching TRBD1. Germline assignment: CDR1 SGHAT and CDR2 FQNNGV. The CDR3 length is 15 residues. The trim removed 5 bases at V and 9 bases at J, leaving 12 bases unmatched. CDR3 bases: TGTGCCAGCAGCCGGACCCAGGGGGCGATCGTTGAGCAGTTCTTC. Protein sequence: CASSRTQGAIVEQFF.

This rearrangement joins TRBV20-1 to TRBJ2-7, with D unresolved. Per the germline V gene, CDR1 is DFQATT and CDR2 is SNEGSKA (reference sequence). This CDR3 is built from 14 residues. Deletions cut 0 bases from V and 2 bases from J, with 11 bases between. This CDR3 is CSAREGLRPYEQYF. In nucleotides, the CDR3 is TGCAGTGCTAGAGAGGGGTTGAGGCCCTACGAGCAGTACTTC.

The genes are TRBV12-3 or TRBV12-4 and TRBJ2-7; 7 nucleotides line up with TRBD1. This CDR3 contains 15 residues. V trimming: 4 bases; J trimming: 0 bases; junction bases outside the gene matches: 6. The CDR3 protein is CASSSTTGSSYEQYF. CDR3 nucleotide sequence: TGTGCCAGCAGTTCGACGACAGGGTCCTCCTACGAGCAGTACTTC.

V is TRBV20-1 and J is TRBJ2-3; TRBD1 agrees at 7 bases. Germline V gene lookup returns CDR1 DFQATT and CDR2 SNEGSKA (reference sequence). CDR3 length: 14 residues. Written as DNA, the CDR3 is TGCAGCCCCATCCGGGACAGTAGCACAGATACGCAGTATTTT. It specifies CSPIRDSSTDTQYF.

This chain links TRBV9 with TRBJ1-1, with D possibly TRBD1 on 5 matching bases. The CDR3 is 14 amino acids. V was trimmed by 0 bases and J by 4 bases, leaving 10 bases between them. Germline V gene data show CDR1 as SGDLS and CDR2 as YYNGEE. CDR3 protein: CASSVAAGTTEAFF. For the CDR3, the DNA is TGTGCCAGCAGCGTAGCCGCAGGGACCACTGAAGCTTTCTTT.

This chain links TRBV21-1 with TRBJ1-2. TRBV21-1 is termed a pseudogene. The CDR3 spans 16 residues. CDR3 residues: CASSKANRKGLYGYTF. CDR3 nucleotides: TGTGCCAGCAGCAAAGCAAACAGAAAAGGCCTCTATGGCTACACCTTC.

This clonotype has only a few counts. The chain combines TRBV19 with TRBJ2-5, with no clear D. CDR3 size: 15 residues. Trimming cost V 3 bases and J 4 bases, with 15 bases left between them. Germline V gives CDR1 LNHDA, CDR2 SQIVND (reference sequence). The CDR3 protein is CASSMDRTIRETQYF. The CDR3 DNA reads TGTGCCAGTAGTATGGACCGAACGATTCGAGAGACCCAGTACTTC.

This clonotype was detected only a few times. The V call is TRBV20-1, the J call TRBJ2-2; a possible D gene is TRBD2 (5 bases). The CDR3 sequence is 14 residues long. The V gene's germline CDR1 is DFQATT and CDR2 SNEGSKA (reference sequence). The V end was cut by 5 bases, the J end by 1 base, with 11 bases between. The DNA for the CDR3 is TGCAGTGCTGTAGCTGGAGGGAACACCGGGGAGCTGTTTTTT. Its translation is CSAVAGGNTGELFF.

This rearrangement joins TRBV5-1 to TRBJ2-7; a weak D match, TRBD1 (6 bases). The CDR3 runs to 17 residues. Germline V gene sequence: CDR1 SGHRS, CDR2 YFSETQ. V was shortened by 0 bases and J by 6 bases, with 22 bases between the two germline ends. CDR3 bases: TGCGCCAGCAGCTTGGAGGCCAGGGGAACGGGTCGGGCCGAGCAGTACTTC. Its protein product is CASSLEARGTGRAEQYF.

The chain joins TRBV5-6 to TRBJ2-7; 10 nucleotides line up with TRBD2. This CDR3 has 15 residues. Looked up from germline, CDR1 is SGHDT and CDR2 is YYEEEE. Trimming at V came to 5 bases and at J to 3 bases, leaving 8 bases not matched to a gene. CDR3 nucleotides: TGTGCCAGCAGTTCCAGCGGGAGGGCCCGCTACGAGCAGTACTTC. As protein: CASSSSGRARYEQYF.

The chain uses TRBV7-9 and TRBJ1-2; the D gene is possibly TRBD1 (6 bases). This CDR3 spans 14 amino acids. Trimming cost V 7 bases and J 4 bases, with 16 bases left between them. Germline V gene data show CDR1 as SEHNR and CDR2 as FQNEAQ (reference sequence). The CDR3: CASTWGTSAYGYTF. The CDR3 DNA reads as TGTGCCAGCACCTGGGGGACAAGCGCCTATGGCTACACCTTC.

This clonotype was recorded many times. This chain connects TRBV11-3 to TRBJ2-2; D call uncertain. This CDR3 is built from 13 residues. In germline, CDR1 is SGHNT, CDR2 YENEEA. V lost 3 bases, J lost 3 bases, and 5 bases lay in between. CDR3 loop: CASSFWDTGELFF. DNA for the CDR3: TGTGCCAGCAGCTTCTGGGACACCGGGGAGCTGTTTTTT.

This clonotype was found a few times. The rearrangement links TRBV19 to TRBJ2-1; unclear D gene. With 1 base removed from V and 5 bases from J, the gap between germline ends came to 6 bases. This CDR3 region has 13 residues. CDR1 is LNHDA, CDR2 SQIVND, per germline (reference sequence). The CDR3: CASSIGQNNEQFF. In nucleotides, the CDR3 is TGTGCCAGTAGTATAGGCCAGAACAATGAGCAGTTCTTC.

The rearrangement links TRBV30 to TRBJ2-7; 8 nucleotides match TRBD2. The V gene's germline CDR1 is GTSNPN and CDR2 SVGIG (reference sequence). V was pared by 3 bases and J by 3 bases, with 10 bases of the junction left unmatched. This CDR3 is 15 amino acids long. The CDR3 DNA reads TGTGCCTGGAGGACGACCGGGGGGGCCCACTACGAGCAGTACTTC. Encoded protein: CAWRTTGGAHYEQYF.

This clonotype is a singleton in its sample. This chain uses TRBV13 with TRBJ2-7; 7 bases line up with TRBD2. CDR1 is PRHDT and CDR2 is FYEKMQ in the germline V gene (reference sequence). This CDR3 comprises 15 residues. The trim removed 4 bases at V and 1 base at J, leaving 7 bases unmatched. CDR3 bases: TGTGCCAGCAGCTCCAGTCTAGCGGCATCCTACGAGCAGTACTTC. Its protein is CASSSSLAASYEQYF.

This chain connects TRBV4-1 to TRBJ2-5; a weak D match, TRBD2 (6 bases). Germline V CDR1 and CDR2: MGHRA, YSYEKL. The V end was cut by 4 bases, the J end by 5 bases, with 14 bases between. CDR3 length: 14 amino acids. The CDR3 nucleotides are TGCGCCAGCAGCCCCGTAACGGCGGGGGAGACCCAGTACTTC. Translated, it gives CASSPVTAGETQYF.

The genes are TRBV5-4 and TRBJ2-7, with D possibly being TRBD2 (5 bases). Trimming cost V 2 bases and J 0 bases, with 9 bases left between them. Germline V gives CDR1 SGHNT, CDR2 YYREEE (reference sequence). The CDR3 totals 14 residues. The CDR3: CASSFTGNSYEQYF. The DNA of the CDR3 is TGTGCCAGCAGCTTCACGGGAAACTCCTACGAGCAGTACTTC.

The chain combines TRBV5-1 with TRBJ2-5; 14 nucleotides align to TRBD2. CDR1 and CDR2 from the germline V gene are SGHRS and YFSETQ. V trimming: 4 bases; J trimming: 2 bases; junction bases outside the gene matches: 10. The CDR3 contains 18 residues. The CDR3 spells CASSHGTSGGPSQETQYF. The CDR3 DNA reads as TGCGCCAGCAGCCACGGGACTAGCGGGGGCCCCAGTCAAGAGACCCAGTACTTC. The full variable domain, with the rest looked up from reference TRBV5-1 and TRBJ2-5, is KAGVTQTPRYLIKTRGQQVTLSCSPISGHRSVSWYQQTPGQGLQFLFEYFSETQRNKGNFPGRFSGRQFSNSRSEMNVSTLELGDSALYLCASSHGTSGGPSQETQYFGPGTRLLVL.

The chain carries TRBV24-1 and TRBJ2-1, with a tentative D call TRBD1 (6 bases). Germline values: CDR1 KGHDR, CDR2 SFDVKD. This CDR3 is 13 amino acids long. Trimming took 6 bases from V and 8 from J, leaving 13 bases between them. The CDR3 sequence: CATSPRGVDEQFF. As DNA, the CDR3 is TGTGCCACCAGTCCCAGGGGAGTCGATGAGCAGTTCTTC.

V and J are TRBV15 and TRBJ2-3; 12 bases are a match to TRBD1. CDR1 is LNHNV and CDR2 is YYDKDF in the germline V gene (reference sequence). CDR3 size: 15 residues. V dropped 11 bases and J dropped 6; count of bases not matched to a gene: 12. The DNA for the CDR3 is TGTGCCGCCGGGGGACAGGGGGCAAGGTGGGATACGCAGTATTTT. Protein: CAAGGQGARWDTQYF.

This clonotype was seen at least ten times. The gene calls are TRBV5-6 and TRBJ2-7; tentative D call: TRBD2 (6 bases). The CDR3 consists of 14 residues. CDR1 and CDR2 from the germline V gene are SGHDT and YYEEEE. Trimming left V 2 bases short and J 0 bases short, with 9 bases between. Here the CDR3 reads CASSFGGDSYEQYF. The CDR3 DNA follows: TGTGCCAGCAGCTTCGGCGGGGACTCCTACGAGCAGTACTTC.